This record concerns one T cell receptor beta chain sequence. The V and J ends lost 4 bases and 4 bases respectively, with 12 bases between them. Germline CDR1 is SEHNR and CDR2 is FQNEAQ (reference sequence). This CDR3 contains 14 residues. This sample was included in a study of blood T cell repertoires in COVID-19. Per the original methods: For nucleated cells, counts were estimated from reference gene primer amplification. Sequencing used immunoSEQ multiplex PCR; TCRdb keeps in-frame clones, though not all of them. V and J calls and clone size are copied from that table; D and trimming were computed from the DNA. The sample holds roughly 140,000 clones, around four fifths seen once.

The sample taken for sequencing was peripheral blood. The V gene is TRBV7-9, the J gene TRBJ2-3; tentative D call: TRBD1 (8 bases). The clonotype comes from a woman between 40 and 50 years old with active or convalescent COVID-19. The CDR3 DNA reads TGTGCCAGCAGCTCAGCGGGACAGGCAGATACGCAGTATTTT. This sequence encodes CASSSAGQADTQYF.